This T cell receptor (beta chain) was recovered during a study of blood T cell dynamics during melanoma immunotherapy (dated by TCRdb to 2020 to 2022). Context from the whole study: The patients had metastatic melanoma and were given first-line pembrolizumab or nivolumab plus ipilimumab as standard of care in the United Kingdom. To find early correlates of response, the study profiled the peripheral T cell receptor repertoires of patients with metastatic melanoma both before and after one cycle of checkpoint inhibitor therapy. The training cohort consisted of consecutive patients, while an additional independent group of patients from the same centre was pooled to form an external validation set. The investigation overall reported the following: The relatively small sample size was acknowledged as something that could potentially limit how far the results can be generalized. Whether the T cell clones behind the repertoire changes were melanoma-specific or instead reflected general immune activation was something the study could not determine. Unlike progressors, patients who went on to achieve disease control showed a bifurcated reorganization of the PBMC repertoire at W3, with either increased clonality or increased diversity.

Every bulk PBMC sample was loaded with the same fixed amount of 350 ng of DNA. TCR beta CDR3 sequences were amplified from genomic DNA with the immunoSEQ TCRb Assay kit following manufacturer instructions. The KAPA Library Quantification Kit for Illumina platforms was used to quantify pooled libraries by qPCR. Sequencing of the pooled libraries was done on an Illumina NextSeq 500, with clustering at 0.6-1.1 pM. In the paper's pipeline: Analysis of the TCR data relied on immunoSEQ ANALYZER and the R LymphoSeq package. A rearrangement efficiency score was calculated as productive divided by the sum of productive and non-productive CDR3 sequences. Clonality was measured with the Gini coefficient and diversity with the Renyi index at alpha=1, compared pairwise between timepoints within each patient. In LymphoSeq, clonal relatedness was computed with an edit distance of 3 and repertoire similarity was computed with the Bhattacharyya coefficient. To classify response, a linear discriminant analysis based on week-3 changes in clonality and diversity was built using the R MASS and caret packages. This immuneACCESS table, as held by TCRdb, lists in-frame sequences with V and J called but not all clones. Of the missing ones, under half trace to an unresolved V gene in checked studies; the others have no known cause. D and trimming come from the DNA, and the V and J calls and clone size come from that table. Counted in this sample were under 20,000 clones; 83% of them appeared once. Roughly 7.5% of the sample belongs to the ten largest clones.

As to this clone: Its antigen is still unknown. Per-nucleotide qualities are absent, and no much larger clonotype sits a single base away.

The time point label here, explained by the study, means: pre-treatment baseline. Blood was sampled before treatment (T0) and at week 3 (W3), after the first cycle of checkpoint blockade. Except for a couple of patients with rapid clinical progression, response was assessed 12 weeks after the first infusion by RECIST 1.1; disease control meant complete response, partial response or stable disease. Any patient who had received prior systemic cancer treatment, was on concomitant immunosuppressant therapy or had synchronous other active malignancies was excluded. To track both circulating cells and T cell turnover, TCR beta was sequenced from bulk PBMC as well as from plasma cell-free DNA. PBMC were isolated from blood with Lymphoprep and SepMate tubes, followed by red cell lysis. DNA from PBMC and sorted T cell subsets was extracted with QIAamp DNA Blood Mini kits. This sample comprised blood, obtained from a patient treated with checkpoint blockade. This TCR was sampled from a human donor with melanoma.

The CDR3 region: CASSFPGTGPYEQYF. The DNA sequence reads TGTGCCAGCAGCTTTCCGGGGACAGGTCCCTACGAGCAGTACTTC. The chain is encoded by TRBV7-8 joined to TRBJ2-5, with 8 central nucleotides matching TRBD1. The J call may be faulty, since TRBJ2-7 better matches the DNA end. CDR3 length: 15 amino acids, cysteine to phenylalanine. Only the CDR3 part of the read is kept: 45 bases, read in frame from the first base. For CDR1 and CDR2, the germline V gene lists SGHVS and FQNEAQ.